This TCR beta chain was sequenced for a study of blood T cell repertoires in COVID-19. Across the study: Spain, Italy and the United States supplied samples that represented acute and convalescent COVID-19. Nucleic acid was either cDNA or gDNA, and it came from T cells, B-cell-depleted T cells, or PBMCs.

Per the original data handling: For nucleated cells, counts were estimated from reference gene primer amplification. The assay was immunoSEQ multiplex PCR, and TCRdb's table has in-frame clones only and misses some. That table gives V, J and clone size, and the DNA gave D and trimming. The table has roughly 97,000 clones, 84% seen once. The sequencing input was peripheral blood. The receptor's source is a man in his sixties with acute or convalescent COVID-19.

The CDR3 DNA is TGTGCCGCAACTAGCGCCTCCACAGATACGCAGTATTTT. Residues: CAATSASTDTQYF. V gene TRBV24-1 combines with J gene TRBJ2-3; TRBD2 matches 7 bases. The CDR3 has 13 amino acids. Germline CDR1 KGHDR, CDR2 SFDVKD. Trimming at V came to 12 bases and at J to 2 bases, leaving 7 bases not matched to a gene.